This T cell receptor beta chain was recorded in a study of CD8 T cells in Susac syndrome (dated by TCRdb to the late 2010s). In terms of the full investigation: Repertoire sequencing was used to test whether CD8+ T cell activation and differentiation in Susac syndrome was antigen driven. Results and caveats for the whole study, not just this receptor: The study acknowledged that relatively few individuals were included in the TCR sequencing and HLA analysis.

Peripheral blood CD8+ and CD4+ T cells from healthy donors, Susac syndrome patients and multiple sclerosis patients were profiled by high-throughput TCR beta sequencing. The healthy donors served as controls matched for age and sex. Bulk CD8+ and CD4+ T cells were purified magnetically by negative isolation, whereas CD8+ TEMRA cells were enriched by FACS. Blood was collected in EDTA tubes and processed within 24 hours, with PBMCs isolated through density gradient centrifugation. PBMCs intended for TCR sequencing were frozen in liquid nitrogen and were later thawed in a 37 degrees C water bath. The sorted or isolated CD4+, CD8+ and CD8+ TEMRA cells had a purity of 90% or higher. For CDR1 and CDR2, the germline V gene (reference sequence) lists DFQATT and SNEGSKA. V is pared back by 6 bases and J by 9 bases, with 21 bases lying between the germline termini. The CDR3 goes from the cysteine to the phenylalanine over 14 residues. Only the CDR3 part of the read is kept: 42 bases, read in frame from the first base.

RNA was extracted using the RNeasy kit, and roughly 0.5 to 1 microgram was reverse transcribed with random hexamers. The immunoSEQ multiplex PCR assay, which covers 54 Vbeta and 13 Jbeta segments, was used to amplify TCR beta CDR3 regions. Bias from PCR amplification was corrected by using a synthetic template baseline for primer optimization and for computational correction. Per the authors' processing: Reads were assigned to V, D and J genes according to IMGT and analyzed in immunoSEQ Analyzer, with only productive sequences retained. Clonality was computed as one minus Shannon entropy normalized by log2 of the number of productive unique sequences. For each patient and control, public and private clones were evaluated among the 100 most prevalent clones. Susac-specific clones were defined as absent from healthy and MS cohorts, about 1,100 published viral clones and other ImmuneACCESS disease sequences. TCRdb redid the processing of the public reads, applying fastp at Q25 and MiXCR, and retained in-frame beta chains. Rows matching on CDR3 protein sequence are summarized as one entry with the most common DNA and genes. TCRdb's processing, not the authors', yielded these V and J calls. The sample table lists some 170,000 distinct CDR3 sequences, about 95% of them with a count of one. Clones ranked in the top ten supply approximately 0.098% of the sample.

Concerning this clonotype: The antigen it binds to is not known. No base quality values were provided; no much bigger clone lies one nucleotide off.

This receptor was identified in a human donor in good health. The chain links TRBV20-1 with TRBJ2-1, with the D call perhaps TRBD1 or TRBD2, each one matching 5 bases. Source material: CD4+ T cells from PBMCs. The bases read TGCAGTGCCATACTAGAAAGGGGCTATAGTGAGCAGTTCTTC. This is translated as CSAILERGYSEQFF.